This is a list of T cell receptor beta chains from one sample in a study of blood T cell repertoires in COVID-19. Data came from immunoSEQ multiplex PCR; TCRdb stores just in-frame clones and leaves some out. The sample records approximately 470,000 clones, 80% to 90% being singletons. The specimen sequenced was peripheral blood. Every receptor here comes from a human donor in a cohort sampled during active COVID-19. Each CDR3 is given with its conserved first and last residue. D genes are given only for firm matches. Rows may omit the clone size; those that give it use once, few, many or a size class.

TGTGCCAGCAGTGAAAACAAACTCGGGTCCTATGGCTACACCTTC CASSENKLGSYGYTF TRBJ1-2 - - TRBV6-1
TGTGCCAGCGGGGGACAGGGCGCCGATACGCAGTATTTT CASGGQGADTQYF TRBJ2-3 TRBD1 - TRBV27
TGTGCCACCAGCAGAGTAGCGGGAGGAGCCTACGAGCAGTACTTC CATSRVAGGAYEQYF TRBJ2-7 TRBD2 - TRBV15
TGCAGCGGATTGACAGGGTTCAGTGCTGAAGCTTTCTTT CSGLTGFSAEAFF TRBJ1-1 TRBD1 - TRBV29-1
TGTGCCAGCAGCTTACAACAGGGTCGTGAAGCTTTCTTT CASSLQQGREAFF TRBJ1-1 - - TRBV11-1
TGTGCCACCAGTGAAGGAGGGGCACAGGGGCGGACTGAAGCTTTCTTT CATSEGGAQGRTEAFF TRBJ1-1 TRBD1 - TRBV24-1
TGTGCCAGCAGACCTTACACAGGGGGCGAGGAGAAGAGTAACATTCAGTACTTC CASRPYTGGEEKSNIQYF TRBJ2-4 TRBD1 once TRBV27
TGTGCCAGCAGGTACGGACTAGCGGGCACAGATACGCAGTATTTT CASRYGLAGTDTQYF TRBJ2-3 TRBD2 - TRBV2
TGTGCCAGTAGTATCAAAGGACAGGGAAGCACTGAAGCTTTCTTT CASSIKGQGSTEAFF TRBJ1-1 TRBD1 - TRBV19
TGTGCCAGCAGCGTAGCGGGGTTCTCCTACGAGCAGTACTTC CASSVAGFSYEQYF TRBJ2-7 - - TRBV9
TGCGCCAGCAGCTCCGGGACAGTCCCCTATGGCTACACCTTC CASSSGTVPYGYTF TRBJ1-2 TRBD1 - TRBV5-1
TGTGCCTGGAGTGGTACCTACGAGCAGTACTTC CAWSGTYEQYF TRBJ2-7 - - TRBV30
TGTGCCAGCATCCCTAGTTGGGGCAGGCGCAAGAACACTGAAGCTTTCTTT CASIPSWGRRKNTEAFF TRBJ1-1 - few TRBV27
TGTGCCAGCAGCCAAGATTCCTATAACCTAGGTTATCTAGCCAAAAACATTCAGTACTTC CASSQDSYNLGYLAKNIQYF TRBJ2-4 - - TRBV4-2
TGTGCCTGGAGTCTGGGAGCCAGCACAGATACGCAGTATTTT CAWSLGASTDTQYF TRBJ2-3 - - TRBV30
TGTGCCTGGAGTGGACCATTACAGGGCTTCGAGCAGTACTTC CAWSGPLQGFEQYF TRBJ2-7 - - TRBV30
TGCAGCGTTGATACTAGCGGGAACACCGGGGAGCTGTTTTTT CSVDTSGNTGELFF TRBJ2-2 TRBD2 - TRBV29-1
TGTGCCAGCAGTTTACCAGGGGGTTCCTATGGCTACACCTTC CASSLPGGSYGYTF TRBJ1-2 TRBD1 - TRBV28
TGTGCCAGTAGTTTCAACGAGCGGGTCCTGACTTTC CASSFNERVLTF TRBJ2-6 - once TRBV19
TGTGCCACCACCCTACAGGAAAAACTGTTTTTT CATTLQEKLFF TRBJ1-4 - once TRBV28
TGTGCCAGCAGTGTTAGCTTGTCCAATGAGCAGTTCTTC CASSVSLSNEQFF TRBJ2-1 - - TRBV6-4
TGCGCCAGCAGCTTGATAGGAGATGGCTACACCTTC CASSLIGDGYTF TRBJ1-2 - - TRBV5-1
TGTGCCAGCAGTTACAATGGAGGTCCCTTGCAAGAGACCCAGTACTTC CASSYNGGPLQETQYF TRBJ2-5 - - TRBV6-5
TGTGCCAGCAGTGAATTTCTTTCTGAAGCTTTCTTT CASSEFLSEAFF TRBJ1-1 - - TRBV2
TGTGCCAGCAGTTACGGACAGGGGTGGGACACTGAAGCTTTCTTT CASSYGQGWDTEAFF TRBJ1-1 TRBD1 - TRBV7-9
TGTGCCAGCAGCTTTTCAACACGCAAAGCTTTCTTT CASSFSTRKAFF TRBJ1-1 - - TRBV11-2
TGTGCCAGCAGCTTATCGGGAGGGCCTGTGCAGTTCTTC CASSLSGGPVQFF TRBJ2-1 TRBD2 - TRBV11-2
TGTGCCAGCTCACCACCCCGCGGGAGGATCGGGGACGAGCAGTACTTC CASSPPRGRIGDEQYF TRBJ2-7 TRBD2 - TRBV18
TGTGCCAGCACTTTGACAGCGCGGAACACCGGGGAGCTGTTTTTT CASTLTARNTGELFF TRBJ2-2 - - TRBV27
TGTGCCAGCAGCCGCGGGCAGCCCGCCTCCTATGGCTACACCTTC CASSRGQPASYGYTF TRBJ1-2 - few TRBV7-2
TGTGCCAGTAGTACCGGACAGAGTAATCAGCCCCAGCATTTT CASSTGQSNQPQHF TRBJ1-5 - - TRBV19
TGTGCCAGCAGCTTAGCCTGGGACAGGGGACGAGGCTACACCTTC CASSLAWDRGRGYTF TRBJ1-2 TRBD1 - TRBV7-9
TGCAGCGTGGCAAGTAGCGGCGAGCAGTACTTC CSVASSGEQYF TRBJ2-7 - - TRBV29-1
TGTGCCTCCCCGCGGGAACTGAACACTGAAGCTTTCTTT CASPRELNTEAFF TRBJ1-1 - once TRBV5-8
TGCGCCAGCAGCTTGGGGGGGACAGGGTTTGAGACCCAGTACTTC CASSLGGTGFETQYF TRBJ2-5 TRBD1 - TRBV5-1
TGTGCCAGCTCACTGTTGAGCGGGTCCTACAATGAGCAGTTCTTC CASSLLSGSYNEQFF TRBJ2-1 - few TRBV18
TGTGCCTCGGACCGCGGGGCAGATACGCAGTATTTT CASDRGADTQYF TRBJ2-3 - - TRBV30
TGTGCCTGGAGTGTACTCGGGAGTACTGACGAGCAGTACTTC CAWSVLGSTDEQYF TRBJ2-7 - - TRBV30
TGTGCCAGCAGTGGACAGGGGTTAGGCACAGATACGCAGTATTTT CASSGQGLGTDTQYF TRBJ2-3 TRBD1 - TRBV2
TGTGCCAGCAGCTCCCGGACTGGAAGCTCCTACGAGCAGTACTTC CASSSRTGSSYEQYF TRBJ2-7 - - TRBV7-9
TGCGCCAGCAGCCAAGAACCGATAGCGGGAGGACCCTACGAGCAGTACTTC CASSQEPIAGGPYEQYF TRBJ2-7 TRBD2 - TRBV4-3
TGTGCCAGCAGCTTCACAGGGGGAGAGACCCAGTACTTC CASSFTGGETQYF TRBJ2-5 TRBD1 - TRBV7-2
TGTGCTAGCAGCTCTTCGGGATGGAACAATGAGCAGTTCTTC CASSSSGWNNEQFF TRBJ2-1 - - TRBV7-7
TGTGCCACCAGTGGCGGGGTAGATACGCAGTATTTT CATSGGVDTQYF TRBJ2-3 - - TRBV24-1
TGTGCCAGCAGTTTACGGGGGGCGGCAGACACTGAAGCTTTCTTT CASSLRGAADTEAFF TRBJ1-1 - - TRBV27